The clone carrying this TCR beta chain was seen more than once but under ten times. Its antigen is as yet unknown. TCRdb re-analysed the reads in MiXCR, keeping a single row per CDR3 protein. The sample carries 100,000 to 150,000 distinct CDR3 sequences, roughly 32% recorded once. These data are taken from a study of T cell repertoires in cytomegalovirus infection. Study in general: Recently described HLA-C-restricted plus well-studied HLA-B-restricted CMV epitopes were used. Whole-study results and caveats: The ex vivo response showed dominance by HLA-C-restricted CMV-specific TCR beta clonotypes.

The V and J ends lost 2 bases and 7 bases, in that order; junction bases with no gene match: 5. Germline V gene sequence: CDR1 SGHVS, CDR2 FNYEAQ. This CDR3 region has 14 residues. This clonotype was sampled from a human donor in good health (CMV status not recorded). Some clones in this sample may be carry-over from other donors' samples. This sample comprised CD8+ T cells from cultured PBMCs, obtained from culture after CMV antigen stimulation. The chain employs TRBV7-6 and TRBJ2-1; 7 bases are a match to TRBD1. The CDR3 DNA sequence: TGTGCCAGCAGCTTATCCTCAGGGGGTAATGAGCAGTTCTTC. Amino acid sequence: CASSLSSGGNEQFF.